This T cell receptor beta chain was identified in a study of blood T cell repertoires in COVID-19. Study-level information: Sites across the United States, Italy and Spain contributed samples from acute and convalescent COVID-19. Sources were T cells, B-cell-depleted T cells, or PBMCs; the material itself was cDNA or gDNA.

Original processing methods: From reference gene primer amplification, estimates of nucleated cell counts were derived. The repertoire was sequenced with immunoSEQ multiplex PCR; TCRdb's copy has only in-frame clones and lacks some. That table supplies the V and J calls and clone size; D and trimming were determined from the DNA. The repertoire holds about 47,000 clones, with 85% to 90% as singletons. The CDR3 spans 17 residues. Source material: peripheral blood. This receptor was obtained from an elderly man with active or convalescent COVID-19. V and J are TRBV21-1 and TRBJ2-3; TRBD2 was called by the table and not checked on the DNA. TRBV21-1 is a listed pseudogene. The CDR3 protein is CASGINGTSVGGDTQYF. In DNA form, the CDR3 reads TGTGCCAGCGGGATAAACGGGACTAGCGTAGGGGGAGATACGCAGTATTTT.